The 22 T cell receptor beta chains below were found in one sample sequenced in a study of T cell clonotyping in hematopoietic cell transplantation. Some clones are missing from TCRdb's copy, which holds only in-frame ones; the method was immunoSEQ multiplex PCR. The table shows fewer than 20,000 clones, with roughly 70% occurring only once. The sequenced sample was peripheral blood mononuclear cells. The origin of the receptors is an older woman in good health. Some clones in this sample may be carry-over from other donors' samples.

V gene TRBV7-2 combines with J gene TRBJ1-2; 7 nucleotides match TRBD1. From germline, CDR1 is SGHTA and CDR2 FQGNSA. This CDR3 region has 14 residues. Unmatched junction bases numbered 4, after V lost 5 bases and J lost 1 base. Here the CDR3 DNA reads TGTGCCAGCAGCCGGGACAGTCTTAACTATGGCTACACCTTC. It is translated as CASSRDSLNYGYTF.

The CDR3 region has the DNA TGTGCCAGTAGTCTCACCCTCGACAGGGGGCTAAACACCGGGGAGCTGTTTTTT. Translation gives CASSLTLDRGLNTGELFF. This chain connects TRBV19 to TRBJ2-2; 10 bases are shared with TRBD1. V lost 5 bases and J lost 2; bases outside the gene matches: 11. This CDR3 comprises 18 residues. Per the germline V gene, CDR1 is LNHDA and CDR2 is SQIVND (reference sequence).

The chain couples TRBV20-1 to TRBJ1-1; D is unclear. CDR3 length: 11 amino acids. The V and J ends lost 5 bases and 6 bases respectively, with 10 bases between them. CDR1 DFQATT and CDR2 SNEGSKA come from the germline V gene (reference sequence). The CDR3 here is CSASDPPEAFF. The CDR3 DNA is TGCAGTGCTTCGGACCCGCCTGAAGCTTTCTTT.

The chain joins TRBV19 to TRBJ1-2, with 7 bases matching TRBD1. V lost 5 bases, J lost 3 bases, and 9 bases stayed unmatched. The CDR3 is 15 amino acids. CDR1 LNHDA and CDR2 SQIVND come from the germline V gene (reference sequence). The DNA of the CDR3 is TGTGCCAGTAGTGAACTTAACAGGGGTGACTATGGCTACACCTTC. It specifies CASSELNRGDYGYTF.

This chain links TRBV18 with TRBJ1-1; D might be TRBD1 (5 bases). CDR1 and CDR2 from the germline V gene are KGHSH and LQKENI. V was cut by 1 base and J by 7 bases, with 10 bases left in between. This CDR3 is built from 13 residues. Here the CDR3 DNA reads TGTGCCAGCTCACCACTGCAGGGTGGTGAAGCTTTCTTT. Translated, it gives CASSPLQGGEAFF.

The V and J genes are TRBV12-5 and TRBJ2-2; TRBD1 matches 8 bases. CDR1 LGHNT and CDR2 FRNRAP come from the germline V gene. V lost 1 base, J lost 0 bases, and 13 bases stayed unmatched. This CDR3 comprises 20 residues. For the CDR3, the DNA is TGTGCTAGTGGTTTGGGGTCAGGGGGCGGACTCCTCGCGAACACCGGGGAGCTGTTTTTT. It yields the protein CASGLGSGGGLLANTGELFF.

The chain combines TRBV29-1 with TRBJ2-7, with 7 bases matching TRBD1. The CDR3 spans 12 residues. V was pared by 7 bases and J by 1 base, with 4 bases of the junction left unmatched. Germline CDR1 and CDR2: SQVTM and ANQGSEA. CDR3 bases: TGCAGCGCAGGACAGGATTCCTACGAGCAGTACTTC. This codes for CSAGQDSYEQYF.

The V call is TRBV6-6, the J call TRBJ2-1; D is possibly TRBD1 or TRBD2 (5 bases each). Germline V gene data show CDR1 as MNHNY and CDR2 as SVGAGI (reference sequence). The germline V and J ends were trimmed by 5 bases and 14 bases, with 13 bases remaining between them. The CDR3 length is 11 residues. Here the CDR3 reads CASSARGWEFF. In DNA, the CDR3 is TGTGCCAGCAGTGCCCGGGGCTGGGAGTTCTTC.

CDR3 coding DNA: TGTGCCAGCAGCTTTGACAGGGGCGGCAACTATGGCTACACCTTC. Its protein is CASSFDRGGNYGYTF. The V and J genes are TRBV7-2 and TRBJ1-2, with TRBD1 matching 8 bases. V shed 3 bases and J 2 bases; nucleotides not matched to a gene: 5. The CDR3 has 15 amino acids. Germline assignment: CDR1 SGHTA and CDR2 FQGNSA. Supplemented by reference TRBV7-2 and TRBJ1-2, the full variable domain reads GAGVSQSPSNKVTEKGKDVELRCDPISGHTALYWYRQSLGQGLEFLIYFQGNSAPDKSGLPSDRFSAERTGGSVSTLTIQRTQQEDSAVYLCASSFDRGGNYGYTFGSGTRLTVV.

This clone was seen a handful of times. The chain has TRBV2 and TRBJ1-6, with D maybe TRBD1 (6 bases). CDR3 length: 14 amino acids. With 6 bases removed from V and 4 bases from J, the gap between germline ends came to 10 bases. Germline V gives CDR1 SNHLY, CDR2 FYNNEI. This chain's CDR3 is CASRIRGYNSPLHF. CDR3 sequence (DNA): TGTGCCAGCAGAATCAGGGGATATAATTCACCCCTCCACTTT.

The chain combines TRBV6-5 with TRBJ2-1; 9 positions agree with TRBD2. V trimming: 6 bases; J trimming: 6 bases; junction bases outside the gene matches: 9. The CDR3 contains 15 residues. CDR1 is MNHEY and CDR2 is SVGAGI in the germline V gene. The CDR3 loop is CASSLAGGLPNEQFF. CDR3 in DNA: TGTGCCAGCAGCCTCGCGGGGGGGCTTCCCAATGAGCAGTTCTTC.

The chain carries TRBV14 and TRBJ2-7; tentatively, D is TRBD1 or TRBD2 (5 bases each). Trimming removed 4 bases at V and 6 bases at J, with 22 bases between. In germline, CDR1 is SGHDN, CDR2 FVKESK. This CDR3 is built from 16 residues. The CDR3 here is CASSPAKERQGTEQYF. DNA for the CDR3: TGTGCCAGCAGCCCCGCGAAGGAGCGGCAGGGAACCGAGCAGTACTTC.

The sample holds a few counts of this clone. J is TRBJ2-5 and V is TRBV29-1; 10 bases map to TRBD2. The CDR3 length is 13 residues. V lost 6 bases, J lost 5 bases, and 6 bases stayed unmatched. In germline, CDR1 is SQVTM, CDR2 ANQGSEA. The CDR3 DNA follows: TGCAGCGTGGGTGTGACTAGCGGGGAGACCCAGTACTTC. It specifies CSVGVTSGETQYF.

The CDR3 sequence is CASSKGTATYEQYF. The DNA for the CDR3 is TGCGCCAGCAGCAAGGGGACAGCTACCTACGAGCAGTACTTC. The V call is TRBV5-1, the J call TRBJ2-7, with 7 bases lining up with TRBD1. The ends lost 4 bases at V and 2 bases at J; junction bases unmatched: 6. This CDR3 is built from 14 residues. Germline CDR1 is SGHRS and CDR2 is YFSETQ.

V gene TRBV27 combines with J gene TRBJ1-5; 7 bases align to TRBD1. V lost 3 bases to trimming and J lost 5 bases; unmatched junction nucleotides: 10. The CDR3 contains 16 residues. CDR1 and CDR2 from the germline V gene are MNHEY and SMNVEV (reference sequence). Written as DNA, the CDR3 is TGTGCCAGCAGTTTCTACGGGACAGACCGTCATCAGCCCCAGCATTTT. Translation: CASSFYGTDRHQPQHF.

CDR3 loop: CSGSGGHSSTDTQYF. For the CDR3, the DNA is TGCAGCGGAAGCGGGGGGCACTCTAGCACAGATACGCAGTATTTT. The chain links TRBV29-1 to TRBJ2-3; 9 bases line up with TRBD2. CDR1 is SQVTM, CDR2 ANQGSEA, per germline. This CDR3 has 15 residues. Trimming took 7 bases from V and 0 from J; bases not matched to a gene: 8.

V usage is TRBV6-5 and J usage is TRBJ1-2; D is ambiguous. V was clipped by 2 bases and J by 8 bases, with 9 bases between them. From germline, CDR1 is MNHEY and CDR2 SVGAGI. CDR3 length: 12 amino acids. The CDR3 loop is CASSYAGGGYTF. In DNA, the CDR3 is TGTGCCAGCAGTTACGCCGGTGGAGGCTACACCTTC.

This clone was detected a few times. The J gene is TRBJ1-5, the V gene TRBV5-1, with TRBD1 matching over 7 bases. CDR1 and CDR2 (germline): SGHRS, YFSETQ. J was trimmed by 4 bases and V by 4 bases; bases with no gene match: 5. The CDR3 is made up of 14 amino acids. CDR3 residues: CASSPDRPNQPQHF. CDR3 bases: TGCGCCAGCAGCCCGGACAGGCCTAATCAGCCCCAGCATTTT.

This clone was picked up a small number of times. The genes are TRBV11-3 and TRBJ1-2; D unclear. Trimming took 3 bases from V and 2 from J, leaving 7 bases between them. This CDR3 spans 13 amino acids. The germline V gene has CDR1 SGHNT and CDR2 YENEEA. The CDR3: CASSFTNNYGYTF. In nucleotides, the CDR3 is TGTGCCAGCAGCTTCACCAACAACTATGGCTACACCTTC.

The rearrangement uses TRBV4-3 and TRBJ1-1, with D maybe TRBD1 (5 bases). Germline-derived CDR1 and CDR2 are LGHNA and YSLEER. Trimming took off 3 bases at V and 4 bases at J, with 12 bases between the two ends. This CDR3 region has 14 residues. The CDR3 DNA reads TGCGCCAGCAGCCAGTCGGGGCGGGGCACTGAAGCTTTCTTT. Protein product: CASSQSGRGTEAFF.

This chain links TRBV27 with TRBJ1-1; D is unclear. CDR3 size: 14 residues. CDR1 and CDR2 from the germline V gene are MNHEY and SMNVEV (reference sequence). V gave up 2 bases and J gave up 1 base, with 8 bases separating them. CDR3 nucleotide sequence: TGTGCCAGCAGTTTAAAGGAGTGGAACACTGAAGCTTTCTTT. Its protein product is CASSLKEWNTEAFF.

This clone was seen a single time. This chain joins TRBV30 and TRBJ1-2; the match to TRBD1 covers 7 bases. The CDR3 spans 14 residues. The ends lost 3 bases at V and 7 bases at J; junction bases unmatched: 11. Germline CDR1 GTSNPN, CDR2 SVGIG (reference sequence). CDR3 protein: CAWRPRQGRGGYTF. The CDR3 nucleotides read TGTGCCTGGAGGCCTAGACAGGGAAGGGGTGGCTACACCTTC.